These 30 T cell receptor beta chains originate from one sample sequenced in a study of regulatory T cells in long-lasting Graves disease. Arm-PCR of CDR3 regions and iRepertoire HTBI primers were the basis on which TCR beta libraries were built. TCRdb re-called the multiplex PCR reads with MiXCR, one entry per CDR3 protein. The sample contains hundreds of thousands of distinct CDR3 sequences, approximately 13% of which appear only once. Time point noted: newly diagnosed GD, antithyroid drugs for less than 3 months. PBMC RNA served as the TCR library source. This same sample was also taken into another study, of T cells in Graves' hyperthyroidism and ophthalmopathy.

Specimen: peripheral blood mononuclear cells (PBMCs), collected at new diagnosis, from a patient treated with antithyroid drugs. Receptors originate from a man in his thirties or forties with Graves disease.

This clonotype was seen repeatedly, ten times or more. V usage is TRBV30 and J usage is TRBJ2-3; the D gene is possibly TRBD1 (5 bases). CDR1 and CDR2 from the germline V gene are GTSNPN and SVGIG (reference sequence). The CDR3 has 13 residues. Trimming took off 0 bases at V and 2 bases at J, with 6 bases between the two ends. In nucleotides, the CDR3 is TGTGCCTGGAGTGTACAGGTCACAGATACGCAGTATTTT. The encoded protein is CAWSVQVTDTQYF.

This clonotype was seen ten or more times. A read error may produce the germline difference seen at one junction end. In nucleotides, the CDR3 is TGTGCCAGCCGGCCCCGGGACTCGTGCTTC. It codes for CASRPRDSCF. The rearrangement joins TRBV6-2 or TRBV6-3 to TRBJ2-7, with D perhaps TRBD2 (6 bases). The germline CDR1 and CDR2 sequences are MNHEY and SVGEGT. This CDR3 has 10 residues.

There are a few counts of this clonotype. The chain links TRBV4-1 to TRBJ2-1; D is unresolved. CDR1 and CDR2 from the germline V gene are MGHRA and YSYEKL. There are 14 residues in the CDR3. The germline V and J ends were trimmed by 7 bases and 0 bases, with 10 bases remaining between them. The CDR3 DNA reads TGCGCCAGCACAAACGACTTCTCCTACAATGAGCAGTTCTTC. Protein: CASTNDFSYNEQFF.

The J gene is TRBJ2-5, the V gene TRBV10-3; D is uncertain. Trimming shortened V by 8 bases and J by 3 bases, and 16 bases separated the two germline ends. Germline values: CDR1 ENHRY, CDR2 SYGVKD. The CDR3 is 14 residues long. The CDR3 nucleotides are TGTGCCATCTCCACCAGCCTTAAGAAAGAGACCCAGTACTTC. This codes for CAISTSLKKETQYF.

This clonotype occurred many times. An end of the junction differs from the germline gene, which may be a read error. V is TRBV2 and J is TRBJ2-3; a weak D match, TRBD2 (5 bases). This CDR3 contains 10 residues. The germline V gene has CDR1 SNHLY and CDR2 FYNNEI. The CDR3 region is CASSWSTADF. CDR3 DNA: TGTGCCAGCTCCTGGAGCACAGCGGACTTT. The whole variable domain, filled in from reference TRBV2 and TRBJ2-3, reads EPEVTQTPSHQVTQMGQEVILRCVPISNHLYFYWYRQILGQKVEFLVSFYNNEISEKSEIFDDQFSVERPDGSNFTLKIRSTKLEDSAMYFCASSWSTADFGPGTRLTVL.

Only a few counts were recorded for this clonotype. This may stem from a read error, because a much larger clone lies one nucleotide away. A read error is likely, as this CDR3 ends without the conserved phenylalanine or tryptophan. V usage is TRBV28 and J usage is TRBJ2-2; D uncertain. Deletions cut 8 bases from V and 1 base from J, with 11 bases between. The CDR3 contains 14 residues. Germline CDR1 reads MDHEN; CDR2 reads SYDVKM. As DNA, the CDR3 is TGTGCCAGCGCCATAGACATGAACACCGGGGAGCTGTTTTCT. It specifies CASAIDMNTGELFS.

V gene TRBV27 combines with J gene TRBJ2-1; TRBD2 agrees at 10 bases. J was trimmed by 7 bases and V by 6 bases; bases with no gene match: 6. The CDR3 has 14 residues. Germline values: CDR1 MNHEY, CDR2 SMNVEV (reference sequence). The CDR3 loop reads CASRLAGVKNEQFF. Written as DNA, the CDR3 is TGTGCCAGCAGGCTAGCGGGAGTTAAAAATGAGCAGTTCTTC.

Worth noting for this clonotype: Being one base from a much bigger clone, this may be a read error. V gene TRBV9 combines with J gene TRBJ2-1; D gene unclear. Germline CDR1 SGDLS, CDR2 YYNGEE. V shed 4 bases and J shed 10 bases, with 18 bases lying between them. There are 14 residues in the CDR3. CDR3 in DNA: TGTGCCAGCAGCCCTGCCCACTATTCCTACGAGCAGTTCTTC. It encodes CASSPAHYSYEQFF.

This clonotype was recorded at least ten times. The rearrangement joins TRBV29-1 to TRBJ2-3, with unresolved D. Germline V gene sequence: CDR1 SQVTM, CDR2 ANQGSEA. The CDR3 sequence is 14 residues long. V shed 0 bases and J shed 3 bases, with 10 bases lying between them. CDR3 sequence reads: CSVEDPLKTDTQYF. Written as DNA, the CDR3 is TGCAGCGTTGAAGATCCCCTAAAGACAGATACGCAGTATTTT.

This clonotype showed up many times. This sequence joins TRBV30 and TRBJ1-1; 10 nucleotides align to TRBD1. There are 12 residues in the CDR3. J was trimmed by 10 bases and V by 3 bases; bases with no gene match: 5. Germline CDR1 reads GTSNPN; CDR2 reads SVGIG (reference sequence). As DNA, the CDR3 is TGTGCCTGGAGCTCCGGGACAGGGGTAGCTTTCTTT. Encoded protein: CAWSSGTGVAFF.

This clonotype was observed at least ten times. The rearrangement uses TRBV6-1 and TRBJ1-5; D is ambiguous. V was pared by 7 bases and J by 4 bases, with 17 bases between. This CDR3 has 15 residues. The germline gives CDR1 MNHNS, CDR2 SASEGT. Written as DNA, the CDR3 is TGTGCCAGCATGTCGGGCCGCCAGGCTAATCAGCCCCAGCATTTT. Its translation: CASMSGRQANQPQHF.

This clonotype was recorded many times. The CDR3 region has the DNA TGCAGCGTTGACAACAGGGGGCACACCGGGGAGCTGTTTTTT. Translated, it gives CSVDNRGHTGELFF. The gene calls are TRBV29-1 and TRBJ2-2; 9 nucleotides match TRBD1. This CDR3 comprises 14 residues. V was pared by 3 bases and J by 3 bases, with 2 bases of the junction left unmatched. CDR1 is SQVTM and CDR2 is ANQGSEA in the germline V gene.

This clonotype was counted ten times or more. The CDR3 is CASSYGGGYEQYF. The DNA of the CDR3 is TGTGCCAGCAGCTATGGTGGGGGTTACGAGCAGTACTTC. The chain employs TRBV7-2 and TRBJ2-7; either TRBD1 or TRBD2 may fit D (5 bases each). CDR1 is SGHTA and CDR2 is FQGNSA in the germline V gene. The CDR3 has 13 residues. Trimming took off 4 bases at V and 4 bases at J, with 11 bases between the two ends.

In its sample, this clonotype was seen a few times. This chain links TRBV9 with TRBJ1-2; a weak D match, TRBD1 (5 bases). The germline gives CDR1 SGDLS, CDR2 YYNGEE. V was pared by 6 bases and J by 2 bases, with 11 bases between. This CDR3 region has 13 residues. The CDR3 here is CASTPGPNYGYTF. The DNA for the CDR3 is TGTGCCAGCACCCCGGGGCCGAACTATGGCTACACCTTC.

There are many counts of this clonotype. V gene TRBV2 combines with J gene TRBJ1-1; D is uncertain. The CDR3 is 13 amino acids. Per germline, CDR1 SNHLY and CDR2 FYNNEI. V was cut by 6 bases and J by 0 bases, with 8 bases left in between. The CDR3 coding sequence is TGTGCCAGCAGCCCTGATATGAACACTGAAGCTTTCTTT. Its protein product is CASSPDMNTEAFF.

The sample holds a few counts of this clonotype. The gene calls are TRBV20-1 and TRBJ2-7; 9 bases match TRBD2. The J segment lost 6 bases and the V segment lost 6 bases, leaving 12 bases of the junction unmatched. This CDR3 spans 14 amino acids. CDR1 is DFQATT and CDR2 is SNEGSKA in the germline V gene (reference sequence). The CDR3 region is CSARDRTSEGEQYF. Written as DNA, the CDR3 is TGCAGTGCGAGGGACCGGACTAGCGAAGGCGAGCAGTACTTC.

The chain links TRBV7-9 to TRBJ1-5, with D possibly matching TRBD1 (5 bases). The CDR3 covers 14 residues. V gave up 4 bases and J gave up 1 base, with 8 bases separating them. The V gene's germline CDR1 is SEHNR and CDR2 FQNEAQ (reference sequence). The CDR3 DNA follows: TGTGCCAGCAGCTCGACAGCGAGCAATCAGCCCCAGCATTTT. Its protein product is CASSSTASNQPQHF.

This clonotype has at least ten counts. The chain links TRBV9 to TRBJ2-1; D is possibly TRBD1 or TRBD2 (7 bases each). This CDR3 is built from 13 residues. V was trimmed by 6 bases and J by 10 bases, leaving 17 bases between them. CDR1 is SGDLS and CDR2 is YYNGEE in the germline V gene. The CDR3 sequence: CASNYDREGEQFF. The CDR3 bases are TGTGCCAGCAATTACGACAGGGAGGGGGAGCAGTTCTTC.

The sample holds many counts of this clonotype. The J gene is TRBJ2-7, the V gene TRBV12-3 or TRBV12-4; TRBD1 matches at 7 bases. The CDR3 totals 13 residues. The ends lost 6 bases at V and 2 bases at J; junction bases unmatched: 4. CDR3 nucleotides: TGTGCCAGCAGCCTGGGACAGACCTACGAGCAGTACTTC. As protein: CASSLGQTYEQYF.

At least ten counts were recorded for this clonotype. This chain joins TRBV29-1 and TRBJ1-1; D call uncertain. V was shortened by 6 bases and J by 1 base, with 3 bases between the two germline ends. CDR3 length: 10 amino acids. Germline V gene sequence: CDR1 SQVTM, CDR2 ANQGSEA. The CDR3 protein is CSVRNTEAFF. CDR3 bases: TGCAGCGTGAGGAACACTGAAGCTTTCTTT.

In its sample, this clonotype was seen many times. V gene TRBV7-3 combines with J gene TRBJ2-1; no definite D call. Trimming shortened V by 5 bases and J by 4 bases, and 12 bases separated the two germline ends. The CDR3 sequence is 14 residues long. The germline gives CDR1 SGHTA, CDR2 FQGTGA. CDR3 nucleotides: TGTGCCAGCAGCCATCGGACCGGGTACAATGAGCAGTTCTTC. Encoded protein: CASSHRTGYNEQFF. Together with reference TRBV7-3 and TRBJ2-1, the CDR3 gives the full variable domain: GAGVSQTPSNKVTEKGKYVELRCDPISGHTALYWYRQSLGQGPEFLIYFQGTGAADDSGLPNDRFFAVRPEGSVSTLKIQRTERGDSAVYLCASSHRTGYNEQFFGPGTRLTVL.

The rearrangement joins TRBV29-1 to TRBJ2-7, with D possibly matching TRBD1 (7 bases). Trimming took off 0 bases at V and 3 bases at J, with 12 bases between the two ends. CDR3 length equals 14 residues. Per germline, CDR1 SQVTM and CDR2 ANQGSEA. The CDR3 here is CSVEDTQGGYEQYF. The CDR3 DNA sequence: TGCAGCGTTGAAGATACCCAGGGGGGCTACGAGCAGTACTTC.

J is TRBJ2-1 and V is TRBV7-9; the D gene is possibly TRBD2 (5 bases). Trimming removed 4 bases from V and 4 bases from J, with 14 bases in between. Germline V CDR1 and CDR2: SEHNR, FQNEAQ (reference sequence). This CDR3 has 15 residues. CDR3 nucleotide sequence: TGTGCCAGCAGCTATCCCCTCGAGGGATACAATGAGCAGTTCTTC. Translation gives CASSYPLEGYNEQFF. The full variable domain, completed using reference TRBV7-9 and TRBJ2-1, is DTGVSQNPRHKITKRGQNVTFRCDPISEHNRLYWYRQTLGQGPEFLTYFQNEAQLEKSRLLSDRFSAERPKGSFSTLEIQRTEQGDSAMYLCASSYPLEGYNEQFFGPGTRLTVL.

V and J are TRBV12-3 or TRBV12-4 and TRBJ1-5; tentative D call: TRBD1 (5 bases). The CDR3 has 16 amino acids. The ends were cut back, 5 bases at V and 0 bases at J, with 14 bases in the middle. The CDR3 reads CASSPRAGNSNQPQHF. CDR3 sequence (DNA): TGTGCCAGCAGTCCCAGGGCAGGGAATAGCAATCAGCCCCAGCATTTT.

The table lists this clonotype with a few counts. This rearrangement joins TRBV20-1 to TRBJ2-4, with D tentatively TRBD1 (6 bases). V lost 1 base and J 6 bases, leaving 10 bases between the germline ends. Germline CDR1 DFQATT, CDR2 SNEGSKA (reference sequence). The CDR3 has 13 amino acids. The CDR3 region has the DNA TGCAGTGCTAGAGGGCAGGGGATAAACATTCAGTACTTC. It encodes CSARGQGINIQYF.

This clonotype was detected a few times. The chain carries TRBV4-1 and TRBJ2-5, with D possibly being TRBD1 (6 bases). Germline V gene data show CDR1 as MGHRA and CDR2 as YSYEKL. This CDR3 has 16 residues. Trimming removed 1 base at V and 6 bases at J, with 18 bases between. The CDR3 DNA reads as TGCGCCAGCAGCCAAGCCGGAACAGGGAGTATAAAGACCCAGTACTTC. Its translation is CASSQAGTGSIKTQYF.

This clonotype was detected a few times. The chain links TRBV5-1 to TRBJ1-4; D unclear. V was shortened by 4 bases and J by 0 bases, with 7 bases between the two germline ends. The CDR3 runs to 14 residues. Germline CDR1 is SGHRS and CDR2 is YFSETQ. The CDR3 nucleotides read TGCGCCAGCAGCCCGGCATCAACTAATGAAAAACTGTTTTTT. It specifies CASSPASTNEKLFF.

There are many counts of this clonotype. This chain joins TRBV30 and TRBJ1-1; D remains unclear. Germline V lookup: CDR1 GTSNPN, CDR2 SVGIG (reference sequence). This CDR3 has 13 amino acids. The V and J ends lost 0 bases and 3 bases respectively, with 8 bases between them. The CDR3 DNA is TGTGCCTGGAGTGTTTCGGGGTACACTGAAGCTTTCTTT. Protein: CAWSVSGYTEAFF.

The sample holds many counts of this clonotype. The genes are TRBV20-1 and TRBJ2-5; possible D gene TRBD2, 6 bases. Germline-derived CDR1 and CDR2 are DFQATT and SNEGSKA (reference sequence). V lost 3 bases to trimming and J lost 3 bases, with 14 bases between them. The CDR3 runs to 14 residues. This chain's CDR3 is CSASIQGGKETQYF. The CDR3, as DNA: TGCAGTGCTAGTATCCAGGGCGGGAAAGAGACCCAGTACTTC.

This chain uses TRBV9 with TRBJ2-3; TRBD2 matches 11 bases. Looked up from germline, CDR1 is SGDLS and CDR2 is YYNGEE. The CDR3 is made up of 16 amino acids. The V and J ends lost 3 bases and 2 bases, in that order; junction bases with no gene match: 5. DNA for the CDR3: TGTGCCAGCAGCGCCGGGACTAGCGGAAACACAGATACGCAGTATTTT. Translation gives CASSAGTSGNTDTQYF. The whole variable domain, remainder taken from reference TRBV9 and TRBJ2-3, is DSGVTQTPKHLITATGQRVTLRCSPRSGDLSVYWYQQSLDQGLQFLIQYYNGEERAKGNILERFSAQQFPDLHSELNLSSLELGDSALYFCASSAGTSGNTDTQYFGPGTRLTVL.